This TCR beta chain appears in the sequencing data of a study of read filtering for tumor transcriptome and immune sequencing. Study background: Whole-transcriptome libraries were prepared after DNase treatment. TCR-mapped reads were about 4.05 to 11 million with IR-seq versus roughly 80 to 1273 with RNA-seq.

The library was built from approximately 400 ng RNA with molecular barcoded adaptors for alpha/delta and beta/gamma chains. TCRdb recomputed calls from the reads with MiXCR, one row per CDR3 protein. Here the sample spans 85,000 or so distinct CDR3 sequences, approximately 13% being singletons. There are many counts of this clonotype. Trimming pared 3 bases from V and 7 bases from J, leaving 12 bases between. Germline lookup yields CDR1 SEHNR and CDR2 FQNEAQ (reference sequence). This CDR3 has 13 amino acids. The rearrangement joins TRBV7-9 to TRBJ1-1, with D perhaps matching TRBD1 (5 bases). The source is a donor at least 40 years old with multiple myeloma. The sequencing sample was made of a population of CD138-negative cells sorted from bone marrow. The CDR3 sequence: CASSFLRANEAFF. CDR3 coding DNA: TGTGCCAGCAGCTTTCTCAGGGCGAATGAAGCTTTCTTT.